This T cell receptor beta chain was captured in a study of shared clonotypes between healthy human individuals. This clone occurred many times. Its antigen is not known. Genomic DNA (from each subset) was split evenly across several immunoSEQ plates. Some clones are missing from TCRdb's copy, which holds only in-frame ones; the method was immunoSEQ multiplex PCR. The sample contains over a million clones, 75% to 85% of which appear only once. Study-wide results and caveats: Lower generation probabilities were found for non-shared clonotypes than for those shared by all four donors.

There are 15 residues in the CDR3. Germline V gene lookup returns CDR1 MNHNS and CDR2 SASEGT. V was cut by 4 bases and J by 4 bases, with 14 bases left in between. The V gene is TRBV6-1, the J gene TRBJ1-3; D is unclear. The receptor was derived from a man younger than 30 in good health. Some clones in this sample may be carry-over from other donors' samples. The specimen sequenced was memory CD4+ T cells from PBMCs. Subset: CD45RA-negative fraction. In DNA form, the CDR3 reads TGTGCCAGCAGTGTTAATTCTGATCCCGGAAACACCATATATTTT. Translated: CASSVNSDPGNTIYF.